Shown below are 31 T cell receptor beta chains from a single sample sequenced in a study of cytomegalovirus exposure and HLA in healthy donors. PCR amplification relied on 60 Vbeta primers (plus 13 Jbeta primers). Only in-frame clones appear in the TCRdb table, and some are missing; sequencing was by immunoSEQ multiplex PCR. Here the sample spans some 220,000 clones, about 80% being singletons. Material: PBMCs. Every receptor here comes from a woman aged 55-69 years in good health and CMV-seropositive.

This clone was recorded only once. The chain employs TRBV5-1 and TRBJ2-1; D is unresolved. Germline V gene data show CDR1 as SGHRS and CDR2 as YFSETQ. Trimming took 4 bases from V and 7 from J, leaving 12 bases between them. The CDR3 runs to 13 residues. The CDR3 here is CASSDPLRNEQFF. The DNA for the CDR3 is TGCGCCAGCAGCGACCCTCTGAGGAATGAGCAGTTCTTC.

The chain uses TRBV19 and TRBJ2-7, with D unresolved. Looked up from germline, CDR1 is LNHDA and CDR2 is SQIVND (reference sequence). This CDR3 has 14 amino acids. Between the trimmed V and J ends, which lost 3 bases and 3 bases, there was a span of 12 bases. The CDR3 reads CASSIRVSIYEQYF. CDR3 sequence (DNA): TGTGCCAGTAGTATCCGAGTATCGATCTACGAGCAGTACTTC.

J is TRBJ1-3 and V is TRBV28, with D unresolved. Trimming stripped 8 bases from V and 0 bases from J, with 11 bases between. The V gene's germline CDR1 is MDHEN and CDR2 SYDVKM. There are 14 residues in the CDR3. The CDR3 sequence is CASSTRYSGNTIYF. The CDR3 bases are TGTGCCAGCTCCACTCGTTACTCTGGAAACACCATATATTTT. The variable domain in full, completed from reference TRBV28 and TRBJ1-3, reads DVKVTQSSRYLVKRTGEKVFLECVQDMDHENMFWYRQDPGLGLRLIYFSYDVKMKEKGDIPEGYSVSREKKERFSLILESASTNQTSMYLCASSTRYSGNTIYFGEGSWLTVV.

The chain combines TRBV9 with TRBJ2-3, with D possibly TRBD2 on 5 matching bases. The CDR3 sequence is 16 residues long. Germline V lookup: CDR1 SGDLS, CDR2 YYNGEE. V gave up 0 bases and J gave up 2 bases, with 13 bases separating them. This chain's CDR3 is CASSVGGSGLTDTQYF. CDR3 DNA sequence: TGTGCCAGCAGCGTAGGAGGTTCAGGACTCACAGATACGCAGTATTTT.

This rearrangement joins TRBV6-1 to TRBJ1-6; unclear D gene. V was pared by 3 bases and J by 5 bases, with 11 bases between. From germline, CDR1 is MNHNS and CDR2 SASEGT. The CDR3 extends over 15 amino acids. DNA for the CDR3: TGTGCCAGCAGTGAGGCCCCGCACCATAATTCACCCCTCCACTTT. Translated: CASSEAPHHNSPLHF.

The CDR3 DNA follows: TGTGCCACCAGCGCTATGACAGTGACAGGGAAGACCCAGTACTTC. Translation gives CATSAMTVTGKTQYF. The rearrangement links TRBV15 to TRBJ2-5, with 7 bases fitting TRBD1. Trimming removed 5 bases from V and 6 bases from J; junction bases left unmatched: 12. Germline CDR1 LNHNV, CDR2 YYDKDF (reference sequence). The CDR3 extends over 15 amino acids.

This clone is termed medium-sized. This chain connects TRBV5-4 to TRBJ2-1, with 10 positions matching TRBD1. There are 16 residues in the CDR3. Germline trimming cut 1 base from V and 13 bases from J; bases unmatched to any gene: 14. Germline V CDR1 and CDR2: SGHNT, YYREEE (reference sequence). CDR3 in DNA: TGTGCCAGCAGCTTGAGGACAGGGGGGCCCCAGCCCATCCAGTTCTTC. It encodes CASSLRTGGPQPIQFF.

The rearrangement joins TRBV19 to TRBJ2-7; TRBD2 matches at 12 bases. In germline, CDR1 is LNHDA, CDR2 SQIVND (reference sequence). This CDR3 comprises 15 residues. With V trimmed by 3 bases and J by 7 bases, 7 bases remained unmatched. The CDR3 region is CASSISLAGGEEQYF. The DNA of the CDR3 is TGTGCCAGTAGTATCAGCCTAGCGGGAGGGGAGGAGCAGTACTTC.

This sequence joins TRBV7-9 and TRBJ2-5, with a weak D call TRBD2 (6 bases). The CDR3 length is 15 residues. Trimming cost V 4 bases and J 6 bases, with 18 bases left between them. CDR1 SEHNR and CDR2 FQNEAQ come from the germline V gene (reference sequence). DNA for the CDR3: TGTGCCAGCAGCTCCACGCTAGGAGGGCCGCAGACCCAGTACTTC. This codes for CASSSTLGGPQTQYF.

The rearrangement uses TRBV7-3 and TRBJ2-7, with D possibly being TRBD2 (6 bases). Germline loops: CDR1 SGHTA, CDR2 FQGTGA. Deletions cut 1 base from V and 7 bases from J, with 23 bases between. CDR3 length: 17 residues. Here the CDR3 DNA reads TGTGCCAGCAGCTTAAGGGACTTCCAGGAATGGCGTCCTGAGCAGTACTTC. Encoded protein: CASSLRDFQEWRPEQYF.

The chain couples TRBV19 to TRBJ2-7; weak D call: TRBD2 (6 bases). V gave up 6 bases and J gave up 4 bases, with 13 bases separating them. Germline loops: CDR1 LNHDA, CDR2 SQIVND (reference sequence). This CDR3 contains 13 residues. CDR3 coding DNA: TGTGCCAGTAGGCCCCCCGGGAGATACGAGCAGTACTTC. Translated, it gives CASRPPGRYEQYF.

The CDR3 DNA reads TGTGCCAGCAGCCTGAGACTAAATGAAAAACTGTTTTTT. Its translation is CASSLRLNEKLFF. This rearrangement joins TRBV6-5 to TRBJ1-4; D gene uncertain. The CDR3 runs 13 residues. Trimming took 6 bases from V and 5 from J, leaving 10 bases between them. CDR1 is MNHEY and CDR2 is SVGAGI in the germline V gene.

This clone has just one count. The chain uses TRBV19 and TRBJ1-4, with TRBD1 as a possible D gene (6 bases). Germline V lookup: CDR1 LNHDA, CDR2 SQIVND (reference sequence). V shed 3 bases and J shed 5 bases, with 10 bases lying between them. This CDR3 has 14 amino acids. The CDR3 sequence: CASSIKQGNEKLFF. The CDR3 DNA follows: TGTGCCAGTAGTATTAAGCAGGGGAATGAAAAACTGTTTTTT.

The CDR3 here is CASSFQNYEQYF. The CDR3 DNA sequence: TGTGCCAGCAGTTTCCAAAATTACGAGCAGTACTTC. This chain joins TRBV28 and TRBJ2-5; no definite D call. Gene TRBJ2-7 matches the end of the DNA better, so the J call may be wrong. Germline assignment: CDR1 MDHEN and CDR2 SYDVKM. The CDR3 has 12 residues.

The V and J genes are TRBV20-1 and TRBJ1-2; D is uncertain. Between the trimmed V and J ends, which lost 6 bases and 5 bases, there was a span of 7 bases. The CDR3 runs 10 residues. Germline V gene lookup returns CDR1 DFQATT and CDR2 SNEGSKA (reference sequence). For the CDR3, the DNA is TGCAGTGCGGGAGCATATGGCTACACCTTC. Translated, it gives CSAGAYGYTF.

This chain joins TRBV28 and TRBJ2-5; D not certain. Germline CDR1 and CDR2: MDHEN and SYDVKM. Trimming left V 11 bases short and J 4 bases short, with 17 bases between. The CDR3 is 13 amino acids. This CDR3 is CALSGARRETQYF. CDR3 DNA: TGTGCCCTCAGTGGCGCGCGGCGAGAGACCCAGTACTTC.

The chain couples TRBV9 to TRBJ2-3, with D tentatively TRBD1 (5 bases). Germline values: CDR1 SGDLS, CDR2 YYNGEE. The CDR3 is made up of 14 amino acids. Trimming cost V 2 bases and J 6 bases, with 13 bases left between them. This CDR3 reads CASSVGPGRDTQYF. The CDR3 region has the DNA TGTGCCAGCAGCGTGGGGCCAGGGCGGGATACGCAGTATTTT.

This clone showed up just a few times. This chain links TRBV19 with TRBJ2-1; TRBD2 might be the D (5 bases). The CDR3 totals 15 residues. Trimming cost V 7 bases and J 10 bases, with 23 bases left between them. Germline assignment: CDR1 LNHDA and CDR2 SQIVND (reference sequence). The CDR3 sequence: CASMREGLPMGEQFF. CDR3 nucleotide sequence: TGTGCCAGTATGCGCGAGGGCTTACCAATGGGGGAGCAGTTCTTC.

The chain couples TRBV4-3 to TRBJ2-5, with TRBD2 matching 11 bases. J gave up 2 bases and V 3 bases, and 5 bases lay outside the gene matches. The CDR3 has 16 amino acids. CDR1 is LGHNA and CDR2 is YSLEER in the germline V gene. The chain's CDR3 is CASSQQLAGAQETQYF. Written as DNA, the CDR3 is TGCGCCAGCAGCCAGCAACTAGCGGGGGCTCAAGAGACCCAGTACTTC.

The J gene is TRBJ1-6, the V gene TRBV28, with 8 bases lining up with TRBD1. This CDR3 has 18 amino acids. CDR1 and CDR2 from the germline V gene are MDHEN and SYDVKM. Trimming removed 7 bases from V and 8 bases from J; junction bases left unmatched: 19. This CDR3 reads CASTTGGQAPLGDSPLHF. DNA of the CDR3: TGTGCCAGCACCACCGGGGGACAGGCCCCTTTGGGTGATTCACCCCTCCACTTT. The full variable domain, completed using reference TRBV28 and TRBJ1-6, is DVKVTQSSRYLVKRTGEKVFLECVQDMDHENMFWYRQDPGLGLRLIYFSYDVKMKEKGDIPEGYSVSREKKERFSLILESASTNQTSMYLCASTTGGQAPLGDSPLHFGNGTRLTVT.

This clone was seen only a few times. This rearrangement joins TRBV2 to TRBJ2-5; 9 bases are shared with TRBD1. The CDR3 is 14 amino acids. In germline, CDR1 is SNHLY, CDR2 FYNNEI. Losses at the gene ends were 7 bases for V and 5 bases for J; bases not matched to a gene: 8. CDR3 sequence reads: CASTRTGAGETQYF. The CDR3 DNA follows: TGTGCCAGCACCCGGACAGGGGCCGGGGAGACCCAGTACTTC.

This clone was seen only a few times. The rearrangement links TRBV5-5 to TRBJ2-2, with D perhaps TRBD2 (6 bases). V gave up 0 bases and J gave up 4 bases, with 10 bases separating them. Germline V gene sequence: CDR1 SGHKS, CDR2 YYEKEE (reference sequence). The CDR3 has 15 amino acids. The CDR3 DNA sequence: TGTGCCAGCAGCTTGGTTCTGGGGGGCACCGGGGAGCTGTTTTTT. The encoded protein is CASSLVLGGTGELFF.

V gene TRBV2 combines with J gene TRBJ2-5; TRBD2 matches at 7 bases. This CDR3 comprises 13 residues. The V segment lost 2 bases and the J segment 5 bases; nucleotides outside the gene matches: 2. Per germline, CDR1 SNHLY and CDR2 FYNNEI. CDR3 bases: TGTGCCAGCAGTGAATCCGGGGGGGAGACCCAGTACTTC. The encoded protein is CASSESGGETQYF. Together with reference TRBV2 and TRBJ2-5, the CDR3 gives the full variable domain: EPEVTQTPSHQVTQMGQEVILRCVPISNHLYFYWYRQILGQKVEFLVSFYNNEISEKSEIFDDQFSVERPDGSNFTLKIRSTKLEDSAMYFCASSESGGETQYFGPGTRLLVL.

This clone was counted between two and nine times. The gene calls are TRBV28 and TRBJ1-2; 10 bases are a match to TRBD1. Germline V CDR1 and CDR2: MDHEN, SYDVKM. The CDR3 totals 16 residues. V was clipped by 5 bases and J by 3 bases; unmatched bases: 9. In DNA form, the CDR3 reads TGTGCCAGCAGTATCGGGACAGGGGTACTGGACTATGGCTACACCTTC. Translating gives CASSIGTGVLDYGYTF.

This sequence joins TRBV30 and TRBJ2-5; the D gene is possibly TRBD1 (6 bases). CDR1 and CDR2 (germline): GTSNPN, SVGIG (reference sequence). This CDR3 is built from 14 residues. Deletions cut 4 bases from V and 1 base from J, with 13 bases between. The CDR3 DNA sequence: TGTGCCTGGACCCCTCAGGGGATCCAAGAGACCCAGTACTTC. As protein: CAWTPQGIQETQYF.

In this sample, this clone turned up a few times. The chain uses TRBV2 and TRBJ2-1, with TRBD2 matching 11 bases. V was pared by 2 bases and J by 15 bases, with 6 bases of the junction left unmatched. The CDR3 covers 13 residues. Germline-derived CDR1 and CDR2 are SNHLY and FYNNEI. DNA for the CDR3: TGTGCCAGCAGTGAACAACTAGCGGGAGTATTGTTCTTC. This encodes CASSEQLAGVLFF.

The chain's CDR3 is CASSELAGRGYTF. CDR3 nucleotide sequence: TGTGCCAGCAGTGAATTGGCAGGTCGGGGCTACACCTTC. The chain links TRBV6-4 to TRBJ1-2; D ambiguous. This CDR3 has 13 amino acids. Germline CDR1 and CDR2: MRHNA and SNTAGT. The V end was cut by 3 bases, the J end by 8 bases, with 13 bases between.

V and J are TRBV28 and TRBJ2-7; TRBD2 agrees at 8 bases. Germline-derived CDR1 and CDR2 are MDHEN and SYDVKM. This CDR3 has 14 amino acids. V shed 6 bases, J shed 1 base, and the junction held 5 bases outside the gene matches. This chain's CDR3 is CASSPSGFSYEQYF. DNA for the CDR3: TGTGCCAGCAGCCCTAGCGGGTTTTCCTACGAGCAGTACTTC.

This clone was counted a single time. The CDR3 is CAWSDTGTANEKLFF. DNA for the CDR3: TGTGCCTGGAGTGATACCGGGACAGCAAATGAAAAACTGTTTTTT. The gene calls are TRBV30 and TRBJ1-4; 7 bases map to TRBD1. V trimming: 1 base; J trimming: 5 bases; junction bases outside the gene matches: 7. The CDR3 extends over 15 amino acids. Germline V gene lookup returns CDR1 GTSNPN and CDR2 SVGIG (reference sequence).

This clone was seen once. J is TRBJ2-5 and V is TRBV7-9; D gene uncertain. With the DNA end fitting TRBJ2-7 better, the J assignment may be wrong. Germline V gives CDR1 SEHNR, CDR2 FQNEAQ (reference sequence). There are 14 residues in the CDR3. In nucleotides, the CDR3 is TGTGCCAGCAGCCCCTTTAGGAGCTCCTACGAGCAGTACTTC. Its translation is CASSPFRSSYEQYF.

V and J are TRBV6-1 and TRBJ2-7; the D gene is possibly TRBD1 (5 bases). The CDR3 totals 14 residues. V was shortened by 2 bases and J by 4 bases, with 12 bases between the two germline ends. Germline CDR1 MNHNS, CDR2 SASEGT. CDR3 protein: CASSELQGIYEQYF. CDR3 bases: TGTGCCAGCAGTGAACTGCAGGGAATATACGAGCAGTACTTC.